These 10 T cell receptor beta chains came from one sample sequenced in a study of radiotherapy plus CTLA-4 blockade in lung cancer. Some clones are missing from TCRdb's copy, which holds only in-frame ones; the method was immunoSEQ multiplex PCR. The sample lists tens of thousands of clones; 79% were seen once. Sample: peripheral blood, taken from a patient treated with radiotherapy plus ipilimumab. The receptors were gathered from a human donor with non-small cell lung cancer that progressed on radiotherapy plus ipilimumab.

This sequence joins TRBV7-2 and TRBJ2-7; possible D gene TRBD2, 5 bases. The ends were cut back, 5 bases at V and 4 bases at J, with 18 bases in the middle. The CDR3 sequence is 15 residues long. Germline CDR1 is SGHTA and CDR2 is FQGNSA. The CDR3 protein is CASSPAPGGSYEQYF. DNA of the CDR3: TGTGCCAGCAGCCCAGCCCCGGGTGGGAGTTACGAGCAGTACTTC.

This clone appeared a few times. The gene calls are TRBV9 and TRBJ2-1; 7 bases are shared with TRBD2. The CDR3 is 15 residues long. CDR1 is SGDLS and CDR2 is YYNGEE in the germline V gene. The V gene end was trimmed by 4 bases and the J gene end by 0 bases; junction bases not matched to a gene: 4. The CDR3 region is CASSPLAVSYNEQFF. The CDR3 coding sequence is TGTGCCAGCAGCCCTCTAGCGGTCTCCTACAATGAGCAGTTCTTC. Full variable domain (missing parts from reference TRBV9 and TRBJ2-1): DSGVTQTPKHLITATGQRVTLRCSPRSGDLSVYWYQQSLDQGLQFLIQYYNGEERAKGNILERFSAQQFPDLHSELNLSSLELGDSALYFCASSPLAVSYNEQFFGPGTRLTVL.

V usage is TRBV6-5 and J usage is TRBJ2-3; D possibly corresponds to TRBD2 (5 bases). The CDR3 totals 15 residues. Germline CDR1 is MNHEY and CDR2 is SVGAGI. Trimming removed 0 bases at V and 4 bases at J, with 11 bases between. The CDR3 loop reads CASSYSIGVADTQYF. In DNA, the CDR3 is TGTGCCAGCAGTTACTCGATCGGGGTCGCAGATACGCAGTATTTT.

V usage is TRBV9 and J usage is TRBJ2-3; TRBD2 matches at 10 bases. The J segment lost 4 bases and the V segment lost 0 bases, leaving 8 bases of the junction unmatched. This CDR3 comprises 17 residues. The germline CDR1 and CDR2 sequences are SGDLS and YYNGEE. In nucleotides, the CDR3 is TGTGCCAGCAGCGTAGCTACGGCTAGCGGGGGCTCAGATACGCAGTATTTT. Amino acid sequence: CASSVATASGGSDTQYF.

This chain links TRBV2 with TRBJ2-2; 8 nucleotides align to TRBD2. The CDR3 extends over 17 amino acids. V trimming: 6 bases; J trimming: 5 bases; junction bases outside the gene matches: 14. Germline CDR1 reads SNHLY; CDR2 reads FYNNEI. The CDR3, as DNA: TGTGCCAGCAGCCCCACCACGGGGGGGGGCGGTACCGGGGAGCTGTTTTTT. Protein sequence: CASSPTTGGGGTGELFF.

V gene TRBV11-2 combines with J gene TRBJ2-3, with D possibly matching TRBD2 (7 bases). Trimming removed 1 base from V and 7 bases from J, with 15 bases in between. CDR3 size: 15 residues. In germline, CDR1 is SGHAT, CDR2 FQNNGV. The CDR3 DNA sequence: TGTGCCAGCAGCTTAGTAGGGGGGGAGGTGTATACGCAGTATTTT. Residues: CASSLVGGEVYTQYF. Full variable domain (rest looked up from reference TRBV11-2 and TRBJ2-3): EAGVAQSPRYKIIEKRQSVAFWCNPISGHATLYWYQQILGQGPKLLIQFQNNGVVDDSQLPKDRFSAERLKGVDSTLKIQPAKLEDSAVYLCASSLVGGEVYTQYFGPGTRLTVL.

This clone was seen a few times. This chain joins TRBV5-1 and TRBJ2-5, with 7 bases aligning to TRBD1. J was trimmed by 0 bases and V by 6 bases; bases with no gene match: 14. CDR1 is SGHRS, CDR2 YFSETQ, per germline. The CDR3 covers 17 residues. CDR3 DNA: TGCGCCAGCAAAAGTCGACAGGGAGAGGAGTACCAAGAGACCCAGTACTTC. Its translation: CASKSRQGEEYQETQYF.

The CDR3 bases are TGCAGTGCTAGGCAGGGGCCTGAAGCTTTCTTT. As protein: CSARQGPEAFF. This chain uses TRBV20-1 with TRBJ1-1; perhaps TRBD1 as D (6 bases). The germline CDR1 and CDR2 sequences are DFQATT and SNEGSKA (reference sequence). Trimming shortened V by 3 bases and J by 6 bases, and 8 bases separated the two germline ends. The CDR3 has 11 amino acids.

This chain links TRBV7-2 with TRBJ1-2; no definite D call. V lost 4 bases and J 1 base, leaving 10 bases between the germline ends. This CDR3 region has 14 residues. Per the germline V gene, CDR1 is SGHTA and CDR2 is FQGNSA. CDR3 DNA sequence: TGTGCCAGCAGCTCGGGAAGTAGTAACTATGGCTACACCTTC. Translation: CASSSGSSNYGYTF.

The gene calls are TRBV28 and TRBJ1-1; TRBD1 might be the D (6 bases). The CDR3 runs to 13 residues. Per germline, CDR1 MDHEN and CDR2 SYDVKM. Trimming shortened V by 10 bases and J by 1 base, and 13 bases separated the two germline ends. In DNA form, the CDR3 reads TGTGCCATCATACCCAGGGGGAACACTGAAGCTTTCTTT. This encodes CAIIPRGNTEAFF. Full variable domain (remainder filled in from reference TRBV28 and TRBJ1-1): DVKVTQSSRYLVKRTGEKVFLECVQDMDHENMFWYRQDPGLGLRLIYFSYDVKMKEKGDIPEGYSVSREKKERFSLILESASTNQTSMYLCAIIPRGNTEAFFGQGTRLTVV.